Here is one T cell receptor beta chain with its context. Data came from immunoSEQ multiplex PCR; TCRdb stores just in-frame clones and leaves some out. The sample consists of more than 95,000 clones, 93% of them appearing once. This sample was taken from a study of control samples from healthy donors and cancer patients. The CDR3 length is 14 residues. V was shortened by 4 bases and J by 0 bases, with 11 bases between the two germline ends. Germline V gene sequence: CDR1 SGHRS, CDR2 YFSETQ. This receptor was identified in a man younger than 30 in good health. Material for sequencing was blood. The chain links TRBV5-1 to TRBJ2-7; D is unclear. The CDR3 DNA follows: TGCGCCAGCAGCCCGATGGACGCCTCCTACGAGCAGTACTTC. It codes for CASSPMDASYEQYF.